What follows are 26 T cell receptor beta chains derived from one specimen sequenced in a study of cytotoxic CD8 clonotypes in ibrutinib-treated CLL. Repertoires were generated with immunoSEQ multiplex PCR, while TCRdb's copy carries only in-frame clones and drops some. This sample has more than 75,000 clones, with more than 70% found just once. Material: PBMCs, obtained after 24 months of ibrutinib treatment. These receptors were collected from a human donor with chronic lymphocytic leukemia.

A word on this clone: Its ends do not fully match the called genes, so a read error is possible. V and J are TRBV7-6 and TRBJ2-5; TRBD1 agrees at 10 bases. The CDR3 has 13 amino acids. CDR1 is SGHVS and CDR2 is FNYEAQ in the germline V gene. This CDR3 reads CASSLADRGSKNF. In DNA, the CDR3 is TGTGCCAGCAGCTTAGCGGACAGGGGGTCCAAAAACTTC.

The chain carries TRBV6-5 and TRBJ1-5; the D is unclear. Trimming shortened V by 2 bases and J by 3 bases, and 8 bases separated the two germline ends. Germline CDR1 MNHEY, CDR2 SVGAGI. This CDR3 contains 14 residues. DNA of the CDR3: TGTGCCAGCAGTTACCTCGCAGACAATCAGCCCCAGCATTTT. Amino acid sequence: CASSYLADNQPQHF.

The chain has TRBV7-9 and TRBJ1-6; no clear D gene. The V and J ends lost 5 bases and 3 bases respectively, with 17 bases between them. CDR3 length: 17 residues. Germline V gene data show CDR1 as SEHNR and CDR2 as FQNEAQ (reference sequence). CDR3 sequence (DNA): TGTGCCAGCAGCCGCGGGGTAGGAGGCGACTATAATTCACCCCTCCACTTT. Protein sequence: CASSRGVGGDYNSPLHF.

The table lists this clone with a count of one. Other DNA sequences in the same sample also yield this CDR3. This chain uses TRBV7-9 with TRBJ2-1, with D unresolved. This CDR3 spans 14 amino acids. Germline V CDR1 and CDR2: SEHNR, FQNEAQ (reference sequence). V dropped 5 bases and J dropped 0 bases, with 8 bases sitting between them. CDR3 loop: CASSLDGSYNEQFF. The CDR3 nucleotides are TGTGCCAGCAGCCTAGACGGCTCCTACAATGAGCAGTTCTTC.

V gene TRBV19 combines with J gene TRBJ1-5, with TRBD1 identical over 12 bases. CDR3 size: 16 residues. The germline V gene has CDR1 LNHDA and CDR2 SQIVND (reference sequence). J lost 7 bases, V lost 1 base, and 5 bases had no gene match. The CDR3 sequence is CASSIAGTGGWQPQHF. The CDR3 DNA is TGTGCCAGTAGTATAGCGGGGACAGGGGGCTGGCAGCCCCAGCATTTT.

This chain connects TRBV6-1 to TRBJ1-1, with D possibly TRBD1 on 5 matching bases. CDR1 and CDR2 from the germline V gene are MNHNS and SASEGT. The CDR3 runs to 13 residues. Trimming left V 3 bases short and J 7 bases short, with 12 bases between. The CDR3 reads CASSDSGIIEAFF. The CDR3 bases are TGTGCCAGCAGTGACTCAGGGATCATTGAAGCTTTCTTT.

The rearrangement joins TRBV6-5 to TRBJ2-5, with D unresolved. Trimming stripped 0 bases from V and 1 base from J, with 0 bases between. Per the germline V gene, CDR1 is MNHEY and CDR2 is SVGAGI. The CDR3 spans 12 residues. CDR3 region: CASSYSQETQYF. The CDR3 DNA follows: TGTGCCAGCAGTTACTCCCAAGAGACCCAGTACTTC.

The chain uses TRBV19 and TRBJ2-1, with 9 bases lining up with TRBD1. In germline, CDR1 is LNHDA, CDR2 SQIVND (reference sequence). Unmatched junction bases numbered 7, after V lost 2 bases and J lost 8 bases. The CDR3 loop spans 15 amino acids. CDR3 protein: CASSIIWDRVDEQFF. The CDR3 coding sequence is TGTGCCAGTAGTATAATCTGGGACAGGGTCGATGAGCAGTTCTTC.

CDR3 protein: CASINQGLPFF. DNA of the CDR3: TGTGCCAGCATCAATCAGGGGTTGCCTTTCTTT. V gene TRBV14 combines with J gene TRBJ1-1, with D possibly matching TRBD1 (6 bases). From germline, CDR1 is SGHDN and CDR2 FVKESK. The CDR3 totals 11 residues. Trimming took off 7 bases at V and 12 bases at J, with 15 bases between the two ends. Full variable domain (rest looked up from reference TRBV14 and TRBJ1-1): EAGVTQFPSHSVIEKGQTVTLRCDPISGHDNLYWYRRVMGKEIKFLLHFVKESKQDESGMPNNRFLAERTGGTYSTLKVQPAELEDSGVYFCASINQGLPFFGQGTRLTVV.

In regard to this clone: One end of the junction fails to match germline, which may point to a read error. This chain connects TRBV10-3 to TRBJ1-1, with TRBD1 as a possible D gene (6 bases). The CDR3 is 16 residues long. Germline assignment: CDR1 ENHRY and CDR2 SYGVKD. CDR3: CAIRESSGVLNTEAFF. The CDR3 nucleotides are TGTGCCATCAGAGAGTCATCAGGGGTTCTGAACACTGAAGCTTTCTTT.

The V gene is TRBV7-2, the J gene TRBJ2-3, with a tentative D call TRBD1 (6 bases). The CDR3 runs to 16 residues. V gave up 5 bases and J gave up 3 bases, with 18 bases separating them. Germline CDR1 reads SGHTA; CDR2 reads FQGNSA. The CDR3 here is CASSIQGVRGTDTQYF. The CDR3 bases are TGTGCCAGCAGCATACAGGGCGTTCGGGGAACAGATACGCAGTATTTT.

V and J are TRBV6-1 and TRBJ2-1; the D is unclear. CDR1 is MNHNS and CDR2 is SASEGT in the germline V gene. V was shortened by 7 bases and J by 6 bases, with 10 bases between the two germline ends. CDR3 size: 12 residues. The CDR3 DNA is TGTGCCAGCATGTACCTAACCAATGAGCAGTTCTTC. Translation: CASMYLTNEQFF.

J is TRBJ1-5 and V is TRBV4-2; D is unclear. Per the germline V gene, CDR1 is LGHNA and CDR2 is YNFKEQ. Trimming pared 1 base from V and 4 bases from J, leaving 11 bases between. There are 15 residues in the CDR3. The CDR3 region has the DNA TGTGCCAGCAGCCAAGCCCCCGACCGGAATCAGCCCCAGCATTTT. Translation gives CASSQAPDRNQPQHF.

The rearrangement links TRBV27 to TRBJ2-7, with TRBD2 identical over 11 bases. CDR1 and CDR2 (germline): MNHEY, SMNVEV (reference sequence). CDR3 length equals 18 residues. J gave up 3 bases and V 6 bases, and 16 bases lay outside the gene matches. The CDR3 DNA sequence: TGTGCCAGCAGATGGACAGGGCGAACCGGGACTAGCGGCTACGAGCAGTACTTC. Translation gives CASRWTGRTGTSGYEQYF.

The V gene is TRBV19, the J gene TRBJ2-3, with D possibly being TRBD2 (5 bases). Trimming left V 1 base short and J 2 bases short, with 10 bases between. The germline gives CDR1 LNHDA, CDR2 SQIVND (reference sequence). The length of the CDR3 is 15 residues. The CDR3 DNA sequence: TGTGCCAGTAGTATAGTCCGGGGAGCCACAGATACGCAGTATTTT. It specifies CASSIVRGATDTQYF. The whole variable domain, remainder taken from reference TRBV19 and TRBJ2-3, is DGGITQSPKYLFRKEGQNVTLSCEQNLNHDAMYWYRQDPGQGLRLIYYSQIVNDFQKGDIAEGYSVSREKKESFPLTVTSAQKNPTAFYLCASSIVRGATDTQYFGPGTRLTVL.

V is TRBV5-6 and J is TRBJ2-1; 13 bases align to TRBD2. The CDR3 runs to 18 residues. CDR1 and CDR2 (germline): SGHDT, YYEEEE. The trim removed 4 bases at V and 0 bases at J, leaving 7 bases unmatched. CDR3: CASSKGTSGTSSYNEQFF. CDR3 nucleotide sequence: TGTGCCAGCAGCAAAGGGACTAGCGGGACGAGCTCCTACAATGAGCAGTTCTTC.

In DNA, the CDR3 is TGTGCCTGGTCGAGCCGGGCCACCCTCATGGATAATTCACCCCTCCACTTT. Translated: CAWSSRATLMDNSPLHF. The chain uses TRBV30 and TRBJ1-6; D is undetermined. V lost 5 bases, J lost 5 bases, and 22 bases lay in between. There are 17 residues in the CDR3. Germline CDR1 reads GTSNPN; CDR2 reads SVGIG (reference sequence).

This chain links TRBV20-1 with TRBJ2-1, with D perhaps TRBD1 (6 bases). CDR1 DFQATT and CDR2 SNEGSKA come from the germline V gene (reference sequence). CDR3 length equals 11 residues. The CDR3 bases are TGCAGCTGGGACAAGGCTAATGAGCAGTTCTTC. This encodes CSWDKANEQFF.

The V call is TRBV18, the J call TRBJ1-2, with D possibly TRBD1 on 6 matching bases. CDR1 is KGHSH and CDR2 is LQKENI in the germline V gene. Trimming took 2 bases from V and 1 from J, leaving 11 bases between them. This CDR3 spans 15 amino acids. This CDR3 is CASSPATGDNYGYTF. The CDR3 DNA follows: TGTGCCAGCTCACCAGCGACAGGCGATAACTATGGCTACACCTTC.

The chain has TRBV5-1 and TRBJ2-5; unclear D gene. From germline, CDR1 is SGHRS and CDR2 YFSETQ. V dropped 0 bases and J dropped 1 base, with 4 bases sitting between them. CDR3 size: 13 residues. CDR3 bases: TGCGCCAGCAGCTTGGAGTCCCAAGAGACCCAGTACTTC. It encodes CASSLESQETQYF.

J is TRBJ2-5 and V is TRBV7-2, with 12 bases aligning to TRBD2. This CDR3 spans 16 amino acids. V gave up 5 bases and J gave up 2 bases; unmatched junction bases: 6. Germline V gene sequence: CDR1 SGHTA, CDR2 FQGNSA. The CDR3 spells CASSRRTSGEQETQYF. The DNA for the CDR3 is TGTGCCAGCAGCCGAAGGACTAGCGGGGAACAAGAGACCCAGTACTTC.

V gene TRBV20-1 combines with J gene TRBJ2-5; D unresolved. The CDR3 length is 10 residues. Germline V gene data show CDR1 as DFQATT and CDR2 as SNEGSKA (reference sequence). Trimming left V 7 bases short and J 5 bases short, with 8 bases between. The CDR3 is CSVVDETQYF. The CDR3 DNA is TGCAGTGTAGTGGATGAGACCCAGTACTTC.

This chain uses TRBV10-1 with TRBJ2-1; 10 bases are a match to TRBD2. CDR3 length: 15 amino acids. Germline values: CDR1 WNHNN, CDR2 SYGVQD (reference sequence). With V trimmed by 4 bases and J by 4 bases, 4 bases remained unmatched. The CDR3 loop is CASSGTSGGYNEQFF. The DNA for the CDR3 is TGCGCCAGCAGTGGGACTAGCGGAGGGTACAATGAGCAGTTCTTC.

The genes are TRBV5-1 and TRBJ2-7, with D unclear. V was cut by 0 bases and J by 3 bases, with 13 bases left in between. Germline values: CDR1 SGHRS, CDR2 YFSETQ. This CDR3 region has 15 residues. As DNA, the CDR3 is TGCGCCAGCAGCTTGGCTGGCCGGATCTTCTACGAGCAGTACTTC. Its protein product is CASSLAGRIFYEQYF.

This rearrangement joins TRBV19 to TRBJ1-5; 7 nucleotides match TRBD1. V shed 5 bases and J 5 bases; nucleotides not matched to a gene: 6. The CDR3 extends over 14 amino acids. Germline CDR1 and CDR2: LNHDA and SQIVND (reference sequence). CDR3 DNA sequence: TGTGCCAGTAGTCGTGGACAGGCCCATCAGCCCCAGCATTTT. It codes for CASSRGQAHQPQHF.

A word on this clone: One end of the junction fails to match germline, which may point to a read error. This chain uses TRBV10-1 with TRBJ2-7; D unclear. The CDR3 has 12 amino acids. The V gene's germline CDR1 is WNHNN and CDR2 SYGVQD (reference sequence). The CDR3 loop is CASTEMVYEQYF. The DNA of the CDR3 is TGCGCCAGCACTGAGATGGTATACGAGCAGTACTTC.